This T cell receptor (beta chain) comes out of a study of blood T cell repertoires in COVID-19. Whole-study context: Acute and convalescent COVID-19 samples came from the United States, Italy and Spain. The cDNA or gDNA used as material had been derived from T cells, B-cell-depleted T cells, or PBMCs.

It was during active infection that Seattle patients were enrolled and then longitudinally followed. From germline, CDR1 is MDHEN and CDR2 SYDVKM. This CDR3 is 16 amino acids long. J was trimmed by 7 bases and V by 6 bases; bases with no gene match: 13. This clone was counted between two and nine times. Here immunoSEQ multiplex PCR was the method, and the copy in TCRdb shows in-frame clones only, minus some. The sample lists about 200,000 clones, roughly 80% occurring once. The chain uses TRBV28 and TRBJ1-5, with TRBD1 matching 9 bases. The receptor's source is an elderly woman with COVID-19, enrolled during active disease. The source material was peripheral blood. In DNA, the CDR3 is TGTGCCAGCAGCTCGTACGGGACAGGGATGGGACAGCCCCAGCATTTT. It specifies CASSSYGTGMGQPQHF.